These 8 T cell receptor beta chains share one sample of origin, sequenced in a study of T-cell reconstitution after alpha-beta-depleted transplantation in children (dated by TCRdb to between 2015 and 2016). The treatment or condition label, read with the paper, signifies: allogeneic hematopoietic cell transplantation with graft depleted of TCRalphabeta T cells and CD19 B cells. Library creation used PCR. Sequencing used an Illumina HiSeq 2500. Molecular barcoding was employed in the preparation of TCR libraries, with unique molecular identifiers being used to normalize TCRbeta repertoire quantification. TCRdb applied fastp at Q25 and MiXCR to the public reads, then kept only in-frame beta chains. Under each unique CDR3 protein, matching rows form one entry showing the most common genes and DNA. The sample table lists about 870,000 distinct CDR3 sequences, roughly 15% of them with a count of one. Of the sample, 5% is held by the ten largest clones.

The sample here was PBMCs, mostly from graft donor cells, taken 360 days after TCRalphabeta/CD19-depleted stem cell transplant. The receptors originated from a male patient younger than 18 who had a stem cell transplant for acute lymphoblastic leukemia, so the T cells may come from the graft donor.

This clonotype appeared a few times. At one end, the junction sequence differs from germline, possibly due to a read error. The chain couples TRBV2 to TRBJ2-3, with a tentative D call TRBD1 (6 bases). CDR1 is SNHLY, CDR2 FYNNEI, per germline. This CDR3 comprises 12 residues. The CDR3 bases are TGTGCCAGCAGTGAAGCGGGGACAAGACTAACGTTT. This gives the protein CASSEAGTRLTF.

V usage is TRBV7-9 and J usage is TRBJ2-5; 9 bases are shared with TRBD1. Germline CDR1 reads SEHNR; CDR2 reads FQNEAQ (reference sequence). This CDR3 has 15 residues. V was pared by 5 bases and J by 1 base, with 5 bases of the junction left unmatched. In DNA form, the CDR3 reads TGTGCCAGCAGCGAAGAGACAGGGGGCCAAGAGACCCAGTACTTC. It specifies CASSEETGGQETQYF. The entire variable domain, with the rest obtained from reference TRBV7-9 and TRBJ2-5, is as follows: DTGVSQNPRHKITKRGQNVTFRCDPISEHNRLYWYRQTLGQGPEFLTYFQNEAQLEKSRLLSDRFSAERPKGSFSTLEIQRTEQGDSAMYLCASSEETGGQETQYFGPGTRLLVL.

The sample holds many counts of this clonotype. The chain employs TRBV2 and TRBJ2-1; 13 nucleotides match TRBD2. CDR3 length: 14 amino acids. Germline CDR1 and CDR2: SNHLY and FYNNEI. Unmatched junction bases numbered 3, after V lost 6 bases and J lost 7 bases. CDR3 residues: CASSGLAGENEQFF. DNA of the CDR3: TGTGCCAGCAGCGGACTAGCGGGAGAGAATGAGCAGTTCTTC.

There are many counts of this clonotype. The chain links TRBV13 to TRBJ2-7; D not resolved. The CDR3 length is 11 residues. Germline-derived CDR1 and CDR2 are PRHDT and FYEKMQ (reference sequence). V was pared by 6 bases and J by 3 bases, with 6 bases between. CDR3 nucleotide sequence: TGTGCCAGCAGTCGGTTCTACGAGCAGTACTTC. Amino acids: CASSRFYEQYF.

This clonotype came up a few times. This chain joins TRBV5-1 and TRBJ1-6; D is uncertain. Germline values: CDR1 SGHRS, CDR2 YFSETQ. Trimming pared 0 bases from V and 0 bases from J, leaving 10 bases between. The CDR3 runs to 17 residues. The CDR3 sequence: CASSLEWESSYNSPLHF. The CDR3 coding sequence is TGCGCCAGCAGCTTGGAATGGGAGAGCTCCTATAATTCACCCCTCCACTTT.

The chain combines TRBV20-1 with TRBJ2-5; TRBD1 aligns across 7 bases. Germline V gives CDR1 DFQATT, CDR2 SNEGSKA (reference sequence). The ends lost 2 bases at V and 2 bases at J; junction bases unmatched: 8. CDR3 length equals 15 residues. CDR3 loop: CSARIWGTAQETQYF. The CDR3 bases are TGCAGTGCTAGAATCTGGGGGACAGCTCAAGAGACCCAGTACTTC.

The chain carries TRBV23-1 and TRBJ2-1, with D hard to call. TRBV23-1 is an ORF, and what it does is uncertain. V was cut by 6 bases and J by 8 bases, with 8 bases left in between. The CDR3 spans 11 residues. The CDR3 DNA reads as TGCGCCAGCAGCCAAATCTATGAGCAGTTCTTC. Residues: CASSQIYEQFF.

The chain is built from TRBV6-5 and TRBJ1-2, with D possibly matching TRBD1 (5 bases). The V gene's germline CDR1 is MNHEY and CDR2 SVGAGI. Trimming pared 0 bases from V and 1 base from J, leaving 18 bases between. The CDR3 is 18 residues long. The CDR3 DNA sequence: TGTGCCAGCAGTTACTCCACGGTCGGGGGGTCCTTTAACTATGGCTACACCTTC. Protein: CASSYSTVGGSFNYGYTF.